This is a list of T cell receptor beta chains from one sample in a study of T cell repertoires in cytomegalovirus infection. TCRdb itself ran the reads through MiXCR, one entry per CDR3 protein. This table has approximately 700,000 distinct CDR3 sequences, 35% appearing once. Sequencing used PBMCs. Receptor source: a human donor in good health (CMV status not recorded). Some clones in this sample may be carry-over from other donors' samples. Both conserved end residues are part of each CDR3. Each record gives: clone size, J gene, V gene, D gene, CDR3 protein, CDR3 DNA. The D gene is left open where the match is weak. Rows may omit the clone size; those that give it use once, few, many or a size class.

abundance: few
j_gene: TRBJ2-3
v_gene: TRBV12-3/TRBV12-4
d_gene: TRBD1
CDR3aa: CASRRQGITDTQYF
CDR3nt: TGTGCCAGCAGGCGACAGGGGATAACAGATACGCAGTATTTT

abundance: NA
j_gene: TRBJ2-5
v_gene: TRBV29-1
d_gene: TRBD2
CDR3aa: CSVEEMDRDTSGNQETQYF
CDR3nt: TGCAGCGTTGAAGAGATGGACAGGGATACTAGCGGGAACCAAGAGACCCAGTACTTC

abundance: NA
j_gene: TRBJ1-1
v_gene: TRBV5-1
d_gene: TRBD1
CDR3aa: CASRGMPGQSTEAFF
CDR3nt: TGCGCCAGCAGGGGGATGCCGGGACAGAGCACTGAAGCTTTCTTT

abundance: NA
j_gene: TRBJ2-1
v_gene: TRBV7-2
d_gene: TRBD2
CDR3aa: CASSFSGASYNEQFF
CDR3nt: TGTGCCAGCAGCTTTAGCGGGGCCTCCTACAATGAGCAGTTCTTC

abundance: few
j_gene: TRBJ1-2
v_gene: TRBV12-3/TRBV12-4
d_gene: NA
CDR3aa: CASSLASGRGYTF
CDR3nt: TGTGCCAGCAGTTTAGCGTCGGGGAGGGGCTACACCTTC

abundance: many
j_gene: TRBJ2-7
v_gene: TRBV7-8
d_gene: NA
CDR3aa: CASSLRVRGSGSYEQYF
CDR3nt: TGTGCCAGCAGCTTAAGGGTCCGGGGTAGCGGCTCCTACGAGCAGTACTTC

abundance: NA
j_gene: TRBJ2-7
v_gene: TRBV12-5
d_gene: TRBD1
CDR3aa: CASGTGQGNEQYF
CDR3nt: TGTGCTAGCGGGACAGGACAGGGCAACGAGCAGTACTTC

abundance: once
j_gene: TRBJ1-2
v_gene: TRBV19
d_gene: TRBD1
CDR3aa: CASRTTGTGINYGYTF
CDR3nt: TGTGCCAGTAGGACCACCGGGACAGGGATTAACTATGGCTACACCTTC

abundance: few
j_gene: TRBJ2-7
v_gene: TRBV10-3
d_gene: NA
CDR3aa: CASRTGRSYEQYF
CDR3nt: TGTGCCAGCCGGACCGGTAGAAGCTACGAGCAGTACTTC

abundance: many
j_gene: TRBJ2-5
v_gene: TRBV7-3
d_gene: NA
CDR3aa: CASSQGGQETQYF
CDR3nt: TGTGCCAGCAGCCAGGGAGGCCAAGAGACCCAGTACTTC

abundance: NA
j_gene: TRBJ2-7
v_gene: TRBV12-3/TRBV12-4
d_gene: TRBD1
CDR3aa: CASRAGTGENEQYF
CDR3nt: TGTGCCAGCAGAGCTGGGACAGGGGAAAACGAGCAGTACTTC

abundance: few
j_gene: TRBJ2-3
v_gene: TRBV27
d_gene: NA
CDR3aa: CASSLQGRRDTQYF
CDR3nt: TGTGCCAGCAGTTTGCAGGGGCGGAGAGATACGCAGTATTTT

abundance: NA
j_gene: TRBJ1-6
v_gene: TRBV7-9
d_gene: NA
CDR3aa: CASSLEGIRSPLHF
CDR3nt: TGTGCCAGCAGCTTAGAGGGGATTAGATCACCCCTCCACTTT

abundance: NA
j_gene: TRBJ1-1
v_gene: TRBV28
d_gene: NA
CDR3aa: CASSLGGGRPSSEAFF
CDR3nt: TGTGCCAGCAGTTTAGGGGGGGGTAGACCGAGCTCTGAAGCTTTCTTT

abundance: few
j_gene: TRBJ2-3
v_gene: TRBV5-1
d_gene: NA
CDR3aa: CASSLRSPSALSTDTQYF
CDR3nt: TGCGCCAGCAGCTTGAGGTCGCCTAGCGCCTTGAGCACAGATACGCAGTATTTT

abundance: few
j_gene: TRBJ1-6
v_gene: TRBV10-3
d_gene: NA
CDR3aa: CAIRDNGYNSPLHF
CDR3nt: TGTGCCATCAGGGACAACGGGTATAATTCACCCCTCCACTTT

abundance: NA
j_gene: TRBJ2-1
v_gene: TRBV19
d_gene: TRBD2
CDR3aa: CASSILPGLAGVTEQFF
CDR3nt: TGTGCCAGTAGTATATTACCCGGACTAGCGGGAGTTACTGAGCAGTTCTTC

abundance: NA
j_gene: TRBJ1-1
v_gene: TRBV24-1
d_gene: NA
CDR3aa: CATSVNTEAFF
CDR3nt: TGTGCCACCAGTGTCAACACTGAAGCTTTCTTT

abundance: few
j_gene: TRBJ2-2
v_gene: TRBV7-9
d_gene: NA
CDR3aa: CASSPTTGWTGTGELFF
CDR3nt: TGTGCCAGCAGCCCAACCACAGGCTGGACTGGGACCGGGGAGCTGTTTTTT

abundance: few
j_gene: TRBJ1-2
v_gene: TRBV2
d_gene: NA
CDR3aa: CASSEGLRGTGGYTF
CDR3nt: TGTGCCAGCAGTGAAGGACTGAGGGGTACGGGTGGCTACACCTTC

abundance: NA
j_gene: TRBJ2-5
v_gene: TRBV20-1
d_gene: TRBD2
CDR3aa: CSAREFETQYF
CDR3nt: TGCAGTGCGCGGGAGTTCGAGACCCAGTACTTC

abundance: NA
j_gene: TRBJ2-5
v_gene: TRBV27
d_gene: TRBD2
CDR3aa: CASSPPSLAGVETQYF
CDR3nt: TGTGCCAGCAGTCCCCCATCCCTAGCGGGAGTAGAGACCCAGTACTTC

abundance: NA
j_gene: TRBJ2-5
v_gene: TRBV9
d_gene: NA
CDR3aa: CASSVAGQGGPWPPQETQYF
CDR3nt: TGTGCCAGCAGCGTAGCTGGGCAGGGTGGCCCCTGGCCCCCCCAAGAGACCCAGTACTTC

abundance: many
j_gene: TRBJ2-2
v_gene: TRBV7-8
d_gene: NA
CDR3aa: CASSLALVASGELFF
CDR3nt: TGTGCCAGCAGCTTAGCGCTCGTGGCGTCCGGGGAGCTGTTTTTT

abundance: few
j_gene: TRBJ1-1
v_gene: TRBV2
d_gene: NA
CDR3aa: CASSPGTADHTEAFF
CDR3nt: TGTGCCAGCAGTCCCGGGACGGCGGATCACACTGAAGCTTTCTTT

abundance: NA
j_gene: TRBJ2-1
v_gene: TRBV7-9
d_gene: TRBD2
CDR3aa: CASSPSGSPHNEQFF
CDR3nt: TGTGCCAGCAGCCCAAGCGGGAGTCCCCACAATGAGCAGTTCTTC

abundance: few
j_gene: TRBJ1-2
v_gene: TRBV25-1
d_gene: NA
CDR3aa: CASSAVWGGYTF
CDR3nt: TGTGCCAGCAGTGCAGTCTGGGGCGGCTACACCTTC

abundance: few
j_gene: TRBJ2-7
v_gene: TRBV6-5
d_gene: NA
CDR3aa: CASSSNREAYEQYF
CDR3nt: TGTGCCAGCAGTTCCAACAGGGAGGCCTACGAGCAGTACTTC

abundance: many
j_gene: TRBJ1-1
v_gene: TRBV7-2
d_gene: NA
CDR3aa: CASSLERGTEAFF
CDR3nt: TGTGCCAGCAGCTTAGAGAGGGGCACTGAAGCTTTCTTT

abundance: few
j_gene: TRBJ1-5
v_gene: TRBV20-1
d_gene: NA
CDR3aa: CSASLDQPQHF
CDR3nt: TGCAGTGCTAGTCTAGATCAGCCCCAGCATTTT

abundance: many
j_gene: TRBJ2-7
v_gene: TRBV9
d_gene: TRBD1
CDR3aa: CASSAPDRPQYEQYF
CDR3nt: TGTGCCAGCAGCGCCCCGGACAGGCCCCAATACGAGCAGTACTTC

abundance: many
j_gene: TRBJ1-6
v_gene: TRBV7-2
d_gene: NA
CDR3aa: CASSSRRGGDNSPLHF
CDR3nt: TGTGCCAGCAGCTCAAGACGCGGAGGGGATAATTCACCCCTCCACTTT

abundance: NA
j_gene: TRBJ1-1
v_gene: TRBV7-8
d_gene: TRBD1
CDR3aa: CASIQGGNTEAFF
CDR3nt: TGTGCCAGCATACAGGGGGGGAACACTGAAGCTTTCTTT

abundance: NA
j_gene: TRBJ1-2
v_gene: TRBV6-5
d_gene: TRBD1
CDR3aa: CASSYFPTGEGYTF
CDR3nt: TGTGCCAGCAGTTACTTCCCGACAGGGGAGGGCTACACCTTC

abundance: NA
j_gene: TRBJ1-5
v_gene: TRBV20-1
d_gene: NA
CDR3aa: CSARDSSANQPQHF
CDR3nt: TGCAGTGCTAGAGATTCGAGTGCAAATCAGCCCCAGCATTTT

abundance: NA
j_gene: TRBJ2-5
v_gene: TRBV7-3
d_gene: TRBD2
CDR3aa: CASSLGIAGGDQETQYF
CDR3nt: TGTGCCAGCAGCTTAGGTATAGCGGGGGGCGATCAAGAGACCCAGTACTTC

abundance: NA
j_gene: TRBJ1-4
v_gene: TRBV2
d_gene: NA
CDR3aa: CASRRIGRDNEKLFF
CDR3nt: TGTGCCAGCAGGAGGATCGGACGGGATAATGAAAAACTGTTTTTT

abundance: few
j_gene: TRBJ2-2
v_gene: TRBV7-6
d_gene: NA
CDR3aa: CASRGGSTGELFF
CDR3nt: TGTGCTAGCAGGGGGGGATCCACCGGGGAGCTGTTTTTT

abundance: NA
j_gene: TRBJ2-1
v_gene: TRBV20-1
d_gene: NA
CDR3aa: CSARDYVAGTAYNEQFF
CDR3nt: TGCAGTGCTAGAGATTATGTGGCGGGGACCGCCTACAATGAGCAGTTCTTC

abundance: few
j_gene: TRBJ2-3
v_gene: TRBV7-9
d_gene: NA
CDR3aa: CASSSPRDTDTQYF
CDR3nt: TGTGCCAGCAGCTCACCCAGGGACACAGATACGCAGTATTTT

abundance: NA
j_gene: TRBJ1-2
v_gene: TRBV27
d_gene: TRBD1
CDR3aa: CASRGQGVFTF
CDR3nt: TGTGCCAGCAGGGGACAGGGGGTTTTCACCTTC

abundance: few
j_gene: TRBJ2-3
v_gene: TRBV20-1
d_gene: TRBD2
CDR3aa: CSASPSGSSTDTQYF
CDR3nt: TGCAGTGCTAGTCCTAGCGGGAGTAGCACAGATACGCAGTATTTT

abundance: NA
j_gene: TRBJ2-3
v_gene: TRBV6-1
d_gene: NA
CDR3aa: CASSPTSIHTQYF
CDR3nt: TGTGCCAGCAGTCCCACTAGCATCCATACGCAGTATTTT

abundance: NA
j_gene: TRBJ2-1
v_gene: TRBV11-3
d_gene: NA
CDR3aa: CASSHEITIEANNEQFF
CDR3nt: TGTGCCAGCAGCCACGAAATAACTATCGAAGCAAACAATGAGCAGTTCTTC

abundance: NA
j_gene: TRBJ2-7
v_gene: TRBV5-5
d_gene: NA
CDR3aa: CASSLNVARSSYEQYF
CDR3nt: TGTGCCAGCAGCTTGAATGTAGCCCGAAGCTCCTACGAGCAGTACTTC

abundance: many
j_gene: TRBJ1-6
v_gene: TRBV27
d_gene: NA
CDR3aa: CASSYSSYNSPLHF
CDR3nt: TGTGCCAGCAGTTACAGCTCCTATAATTCACCCCTCCACTTT

abundance: NA
j_gene: TRBJ2-7
v_gene: TRBV6-6
d_gene: TRBD2
CDR3aa: CASSPGLAGEPYF
CDR3nt: TGTGCCAGCAGCCCCGGACTAGCGGGCGAGCCGTACTTC

abundance: NA
j_gene: TRBJ1-5
v_gene: TRBV2
d_gene: NA
CDR3aa: CASSRDYNQPQHF
CDR3nt: TGTGCCAGCAGCCGGGACTACAATCAGCCCCAGCATTTT

abundance: NA
j_gene: TRBJ2-1
v_gene: TRBV28
d_gene: TRBD2
CDR3aa: CASSFLAGAWKEQFF
CDR3nt: TGTGCCAGCAGTTTCTTAGCGGGAGCGTGGAAGGAGCAGTTCTTC